Below are 5 T cell receptor beta chains sequenced from a single sample in a study of T cell responses to AZD1222 COVID-19 vaccine. Assay: immunoSEQ multiplex PCR; the TCRdb copy retains only in-frame clones and omits some. Here the sample spans approximately 100,000 clones, roughly 91% being singletons. The sample consisted of peripheral blood, taken 28 days after the second AZD1222 dose. The receptors were gathered from an adult who received the AZD1222 COVID-19 vaccine.

The chain employs TRBV13 and TRBJ2-7, with D hard to call. The V end was cut by 1 base, the J end by 2 bases, with 9 bases between. The CDR3 totals 14 residues. Germline V CDR1 and CDR2: PRHDT, FYEKMQ (reference sequence). The CDR3 spells CASSLVQATYEQYF. CDR3 in DNA: TGTGCCAGCAGCTTAGTCCAGGCTACCTACGAGCAGTACTTC.

V usage is TRBV30 and J usage is TRBJ1-2, with 9 bases lining up with TRBD1. Trimming cost V 2 bases and J 7 bases; bases outside gene matches: 20. The CDR3 extends over 18 amino acids. Germline V gene data show CDR1 as GTSNPN and CDR2 as SVGIG (reference sequence). In DNA form, the CDR3 reads TGTGCCTGGAGTCCCCCTCGTAGGCTCCGGGACAGGGAGAGTGGCTACACCTTC. Its protein is CAWSPPRRLRDRESGYTF.

The V and J genes are TRBV7-3 and TRBJ2-2; tentatively, D is TRBD2 (5 bases). There are 15 residues in the CDR3. Germline V gene lookup returns CDR1 SGHTA and CDR2 FQGTGA. The V and J ends lost 0 bases and 7 bases respectively, with 12 bases between them. CDR3 nucleotide sequence: TGTGCCAGCAGCTTAACTCCGGTTGCGGGCGGGGAGCTGTTTTTT. Protein product: CASSLTPVAGGELFF. Full variable domain (outside the CDR3, taken from reference TRBV7-3 and TRBJ2-2): GAGVSQTPSNKVTEKGKYVELRCDPISGHTALYWYRQSLGQGPEFLIYFQGTGAADDSGLPNDRFFAVRPEGSVSTLKIQRTERGDSAVYLCASSLTPVAGGELFFGEGSRLTVL.

The chain combines TRBV18 with TRBJ2-5; D unclear. V was trimmed by 3 bases and J by 5 bases, leaving 10 bases between them. CDR1 KGHSH and CDR2 LQKENI come from the germline V gene. The CDR3 length is 13 residues. CDR3 amino acids: CASSPTVKETQYF. The CDR3 coding sequence is TGTGCCAGCTCACCTACGGTCAAGGAGACCCAGTACTTC.

V gene TRBV5-1 combines with J gene TRBJ2-5; 7 nucleotides match TRBD1. Germline loops: CDR1 SGHRS, CDR2 YFSETQ. J was trimmed by 1 base and V by 3 bases; bases with no gene match: 6. The length of the CDR3 is 15 residues. CDR3 amino acids: CASSSGQETQETQYF. The CDR3 coding sequence is TGCGCCAGCAGCTCCGGACAGGAGACCCAAGAGACCCAGTACTTC. Complete variable domain (other parts from reference TRBV5-1 and TRBJ2-5): KAGVTQTPRYLIKTRGQQVTLSCSPISGHRSVSWYQQTPGQGLQFLFEYFSETQRNKGNFPGRFSGRQFSNSRSEMNVSTLELGDSALYLCASSSGQETQETQYFGPGTRLLVL.